These 3 T cell receptor beta chains share one sample of origin, sequenced in a study of blood T cell repertoires in COVID-19. Measured with immunoSEQ multiplex PCR; TCRdb has only the in-frame clones, and not every one. This table has hundreds of thousands of clones, approximately 90% appearing once. The sequencing input was PBMCs or T cells enriched from blood (not recorded which). These receptors originate from a man in his thirties or forties who had recovered from COVID-19.

The chain links TRBV7-2 to TRBJ1-3; 7 nucleotides align to TRBD1. Germline V CDR1 and CDR2: SGHTA, FQGNSA. V gave up 1 base and J gave up 2 bases; unmatched junction bases: 5. The CDR3 runs to 16 residues. The CDR3 nucleotides read TGTGCCAGCAGCTTAGGGCTCGGGACAGCTGGAAACACCATATATTTT. It specifies CASSLGLGTAGNTIYF.

The chain recombines TRBV12-3 or TRBV12-4 with TRBJ2-4; D is perhaps TRBD2 (6 bases). The CDR3 is 13 residues long. Trimming took off 3 bases at V and 6 bases at J, with 9 bases between the two ends. The CDR3 region is CASSLVGGNIQYF. In DNA form, the CDR3 reads TGTGCCAGCAGTTTGGTCGGGGGAAACATTCAGTACTTC.

The chain links TRBV19 to TRBJ1-5, with D possibly matching TRBD1 (5 bases). The CDR3 spans 13 residues. Trimming took off 3 bases at V and 6 bases at J, with 9 bases between the two ends. Germline V gene sequence: CDR1 LNHDA, CDR2 SQIVND (reference sequence). The CDR3 loop reads CASSIGGVQPQHF. The CDR3 nucleotides read TGTGCCAGTAGTATCGGGGGGGTTCAGCCCCAGCATTTT. The entire variable domain, with the rest obtained from reference TRBV19 and TRBJ1-5, is as follows: DGGITQSPKYLFRKEGQNVTLSCEQNLNHDAMYWYRQDPGQGLRLIYYSQIVNDFQKGDIAEGYSVSREKKESFPLTVTSAQKNPTAFYLCASSIGGVQPQHFGDGTRLSIL.